The 21 T cell receptor beta chains below come from one sample, sequenced in a study of T cells in Graves' hyperthyroidism and ophthalmopathy (dated 2019 in TCRdb). Library method: multiplex PCR. The sequencer listed for this sample is Illumina HiSeq 2000. TCR beta CDR3 regions were amplified from RNA transcripts. For the first round of RT-PCR on the TCR CDR3, the HTBI primer set was used together with the Qiagen OneStep RT-PCR kit. TCRdb reprocessed the public reads (quality trimming at Q25 with fastp, clone calling with MiXCR) and kept in-frame beta chains. For every CDR3 protein sequence, its rows merge into one entry that carries the most common genes and DNA. The sample table shows fewer than 750,000 distinct CDR3 sequences, and about 14% are seen once. The top ten clones comprise around an eighth of the sample. Sequenced input: blood. These receptor sequences come from a woman aged 45-65 years with Graves' ophthalmopathy.

This clonotype was recorded many times. The chain is built from TRBV12-3 or TRBV12-4 and TRBJ1-3, with D perhaps TRBD1 (5 bases). The CDR3 is 15 amino acids. V was shortened by 1 base and J by 2 bases, with 9 bases between the two germline ends. CDR3 coding DNA: TGTGCCAGCAGTTTAGGGGACGGCCCTGGAAACACCATATATTTT. Amino acid sequence: CASSLGDGPGNTIYF.

This clonotype came up many times. V and J are TRBV27 and TRBJ2-7; possible D gene TRBD2, 7 bases. Germline CDR1 and CDR2: MNHEY and SMNVEV (reference sequence). This CDR3 region has 13 residues. V was pared by 6 bases and J by 3 bases, with 12 bases between. As DNA, the CDR3 is TGTGCCAGCAGCGGGGGGCTGAACTACGAGCAGTACTTC. Its protein is CASSGGLNYEQYF.

This clonotype was observed at least ten times. V usage is TRBV6-1 and J usage is TRBJ2-1, with 11 bases matching TRBD2. The CDR3 is 14 amino acids. V lost 3 bases to trimming and J lost 6 bases; unmatched junction nucleotides: 1. CDR1 and CDR2 from the germline V gene are MNHNS and SASEGT. The DNA for the CDR3 is TGTGCCAGCAGTGACCTAGCGGGAGGCAATGAGCAGTTCTTC. Translated: CASSDLAGGNEQFF.

This chain uses TRBV9 with TRBJ2-5, with D perhaps matching TRBD1 (5 bases). Deletions cut 4 bases from V and 1 base from J, with 14 bases between. CDR3 length: 15 residues. From germline, CDR1 is SGDLS and CDR2 YYNGEE. The CDR3 here is CASSHQTAVQETQYF. CDR3 nucleotides: TGTGCCAGCAGCCACCAGACAGCTGTCCAAGAGACCCAGTACTTC.

The chain carries TRBV6-2 or TRBV6-3 and TRBJ2-1; 14 positions match TRBD2. CDR3 length equals 17 residues. In germline, CDR1 is MNHEY, CDR2 SVGEGT. After removal of 2 bases from V and 7 bases from J, the junction contained 7 bases not matched to a gene. The CDR3 reads CASSYRGLAGERNEQFF. The CDR3 nucleotides read TGTGCCAGCAGTTACAGGGGACTAGCGGGAGAACGGAATGAGCAGTTCTTC.

The rearrangement uses TRBV15 and TRBJ1-5; D call uncertain. Looked up from germline, CDR1 is LNHNV and CDR2 is YYDKDF (reference sequence). V lost 9 bases, J lost 3 bases, and 12 bases lay in between. This CDR3 region has 13 residues. CDR3 nucleotides: TGTGCCACAAACCGGGTTCTCAATCAGCCCCAGCATTTT. Amino acid sequence: CATNRVLNQPQHF.

This clonotype was seen only a few times. V and J are TRBV28 and TRBJ1-5; D perhaps matches TRBD1 (6 bases). V lost 6 bases and J 7 bases, leaving 10 bases between the germline ends. The germline CDR1 and CDR2 sequences are MDHEN and SYDVKM. The CDR3 contains 12 residues. The CDR3 region is CASSTQGQPQHF. Written as DNA, the CDR3 is TGTGCCAGCAGCACACAGGGACAGCCCCAGCATTTT.

V is TRBV28 and J is TRBJ1-2, with 8 bases lining up with TRBD1. The CDR3 extends over 14 amino acids. Germline loops: CDR1 MDHEN, CDR2 SYDVKM. V lost 8 bases to trimming and J lost 4 bases; unmatched junction nucleotides: 9. CDR3 sequence (DNA): TGTGCCAGCCTTCTTCAGGGGGCGGGCTATGGCTACACCTTC. Its protein is CASLLQGAGYGYTF.

This clonotype was counted at least ten times. The chain has TRBV29-1 and TRBJ1-5; tentatively, D is TRBD1 (5 bases). This CDR3 has 13 residues. The V gene's germline CDR1 is SQVTM and CDR2 ANQGSEA. Trimming cost V 4 bases and J 4 bases, with 11 bases left between them. This chain's CDR3 is CSVAPGGNQPQHF. In DNA, the CDR3 is TGCAGCGTTGCCCCGGGGGGGAATCAGCCCCAGCATTTT.

This clonotype was observed many times. The V and J genes are TRBV12-3 or TRBV12-4 and TRBJ1-6; D unresolved. V was pared by 3 bases and J by 4 bases, with 7 bases between. The CDR3 loop spans 14 amino acids. Written as DNA, the CDR3 is TGTGCCAGCAGTTTTGGTCGGTATAATTCACCCCTCCACTTT. As protein: CASSFGRYNSPLHF.

This clonotype was recorded many times. The V gene is TRBV20-1, the J gene TRBJ1-3, with 7 bases aligning to TRBD1. Trimming took 0 bases from V and 5 from J; bases not matched to a gene: 13. The CDR3 extends over 17 amino acids. Germline V gene sequence: CDR1 DFQATT, CDR2 SNEGSKA (reference sequence). The CDR3 DNA reads TGCAGTGCTAGAGACACCGGACCCACAGGGGCGAGAAACACCATATATTTT. Protein: CSARDTGPTGARNTIYF.

This clonotype was counted many times. The chain has TRBV5-8 and TRBJ1-1; no definite D call. The V gene's germline CDR1 is SGHTS and CDR2 YDEGEE. Between the trimmed V and J ends, which lost 2 bases and 11 bases, there was a span of 10 bases. CDR3 length: 11 amino acids. The CDR3 sequence is CASSLVEPAFF. The DNA for the CDR3 is TGTGCCAGCAGCTTAGTGGAGCCGGCTTTCTTT.

The CDR3 region is CASSLGRGGHNEQFF. DNA of the CDR3: TGCGCCAGCAGCTTAGGGCGGGGAGGGCACAATGAGCAGTTCTTC. The J gene is TRBJ2-1, the V gene TRBV5-1, with TRBD2 matching 7 bases. From germline, CDR1 is SGHRS and CDR2 YFSETQ. There are 15 residues in the CDR3. J lost 5 bases, V lost 2 bases, and 7 bases had no gene match. The full variable domain, rest sourced from reference TRBV5-1 and TRBJ2-1, is KAGVTQTPRYLIKTRGQQVTLSCSPISGHRSVSWYQQTPGQGLQFLFEYFSETQRNKGNFPGRFSGRQFSNSRSEMNVSTLELGDSALYLCASSLGRGGHNEQFFGPGTRLTVL.

This clonotype was recorded at least ten times. J is TRBJ1-1 and V is TRBV2, with TRBD1 matching over 12 bases. V trimming: 4 bases; J trimming: 5 bases; junction bases outside the gene matches: 14. CDR1 and CDR2 from the germline V gene are SNHLY and FYNNEI. This CDR3 region has 18 residues. The DNA for the CDR3 is TGTGCCAGCAGTGCCTGGATGATGGGGACAGGGGGCTCTACTGAAGCTTTCTTT. Translating it yields CASSAWMMGTGGSTEAFF.

The chain carries TRBV9 and TRBJ2-4, with D perhaps being TRBD1 or TRBD2 (6 bases each). The germline V gene has CDR1 SGDLS and CDR2 YYNGEE. This CDR3 has 15 amino acids. V was clipped by 4 bases and J by 7 bases, with 18 bases between them. For the CDR3, the DNA is TGTGCCAGCAGCCCCCCAGTCGAGGGGGGTAACATTCAGTACTTC. Protein: CASSPPVEGGNIQYF.

At least ten counts were recorded for this clonotype. The chain links TRBV3-1 to TRBJ2-3, with TRBD2 identical over 15 bases. The trim removed 4 bases at V and 2 bases at J, leaving 10 bases unmatched. The CDR3 is 19 residues long. Germline CDR1 is LGHDT and CDR2 is YNNKEL (reference sequence). This CDR3 reads CASSRGLGLAGGHTDTQYF. CDR3 coding DNA: TGTGCCAGCAGCCGAGGTTTGGGACTAGCGGGAGGACACACAGATACGCAGTATTTT.

This chain connects TRBV6-5 to TRBJ1-2; the match to TRBD1 covers 8 bases. From germline, CDR1 is MNHEY and CDR2 SVGAGI. V lost 2 bases, J lost 5 bases, and 10 bases stayed unmatched. The CDR3 contains 16 residues. Here the CDR3 DNA reads TGTGCCAGCAGTTACGCCACCGGGACAGGAGGGTATGGCTACACCTTC. Its translation: CASSYATGTGGYGYTF.

This clonotype was counted between two and nine times. This chain links TRBV9 with TRBJ1-2, with a tentative D call TRBD1 (5 bases). CDR3 length: 16 amino acids. The germline V gene has CDR1 SGDLS and CDR2 YYNGEE. V was trimmed by 0 bases and J by 1 base, leaving 13 bases between them. Here the CDR3 reads CASSVDIQGDNYGYTF. CDR3 coding DNA: TGTGCCAGCAGCGTAGATATTCAGGGCGATAACTATGGCTACACCTTC.

About this clonotype: A much larger clone sits a single nucleotide away, making a read error possible. V gene TRBV7-3 combines with J gene TRBJ2-1; D possibly corresponds to TRBD1 (5 bases). The CDR3 sequence is 12 residues long. With 5 bases removed from V and 6 bases from J, the gap between germline ends came to 8 bases. Germline CDR1 reads SGHTA; CDR2 reads FQGTGA. This CDR3 reads CASSDQGNEQFF. The CDR3 DNA reads as TGTGCCAGCAGCGATCAGGGCAATGAGCAGTTCTTC.

In this sample, this clonotype turned up a few times. The V and J genes are TRBV6-2 or TRBV6-3 and TRBJ2-7; 9 nucleotides line up with TRBD2. The germline V gene has CDR1 MNHEY and CDR2 SVGEGT. This CDR3 region has 15 residues. V lost 0 bases to trimming and J lost 4 bases; unmatched junction nucleotides: 4. DNA for the CDR3: TGTGCCAGCAGTTACTCGACTAGCGGTCTATACGAGCAGTACTTC. Protein product: CASSYSTSGLYEQYF.

As regards this clonotype: A much larger clone differs by one base, so this may be a read error. V usage is TRBV28 and J usage is TRBJ2-1; a weak D match, TRBD2 (6 bases). The germline CDR1 and CDR2 sequences are MDHEN and SYDVKM. The germline V and J ends were trimmed by 5 bases and 4 bases, with 9 bases remaining between them. The CDR3 runs 13 residues. The CDR3 reads CASSDGGYNEQFF. CDR3 nucleotide sequence: TGTGCCAGCAGTGATGGAGGGTACAATGAGCAGTTCTTC. The complete variable domain, with remaining parts taken from reference TRBV28 and TRBJ2-1, reads DVKVTQSSRYLVKRTGEKVFLECVQDMDHENMFWYRQDPGLGLRLIYFSYDVKMKEKGDIPEGYSVSREKKERFSLILESASTNQTSMYLCASSDGGYNEQFFGPGTRLTVL.